Below are 13 T cell receptor beta chains sequenced from a single sample in a study of cytomegalovirus exposure and HLA in healthy donors. The primer mix had 60 Vbeta and 13 Jbeta primers. Profiled with immunoSEQ multiplex PCR; TCRdb holds only in-frame clones, not every one. This table holds 150,000 or so clones, more than 75% found once. The sequenced sample was PBMCs. The source of these receptors is a man aged 50 or older in good health and CMV-seronegative.

The CDR3 coding sequence is TGTGCCAGCAGGCTCACAGGGAACACTGAAGCTTTCTTT. Translation: CASRLTGNTEAFF. The chain uses TRBV27 and TRBJ1-1; a possible D gene is TRBD1 (5 bases). Trimming stripped 6 bases from V and 1 base from J, with 9 bases between. Germline V CDR1 and CDR2: MNHEY, SMNVEV (reference sequence). The CDR3 extends over 13 amino acids.

The chain uses TRBV6-5 and TRBJ2-5; 7 bases line up with TRBD2. J was trimmed by 5 bases and V by 5 bases; bases with no gene match: 8. CDR1 MNHEY and CDR2 SVGAGI come from the germline V gene. The CDR3 sequence is 14 residues long. The DNA of the CDR3 is TGTGCCAGCAGTCCTGGACTAGGGAGGGAGACCCAGTACTTC. Amino acid sequence: CASSPGLGRETQYF.

The J gene is TRBJ2-5, the V gene TRBV5-1, with TRBD1 matching 11 bases. In germline, CDR1 is SGHRS, CDR2 YFSETQ. V lost 3 bases, J lost 5 bases, and 6 bases stayed unmatched. This CDR3 is built from 15 residues. For the CDR3, the DNA is TGCGCCAGCAGCTACGGACAGGGGGCCGGGGAGACCCAGTACTTC. As protein: CASSYGQGAGETQYF.

The CDR3: CASSPQGQGGNEQFF. DNA for the CDR3: TGTGCCAGCAGCCCCCAGGGGCAGGGTGGCAATGAGCAGTTCTTC. The gene calls are TRBV11-3 and TRBJ2-1, with D possibly matching TRBD1 (6 bases). Germline CDR1 and CDR2: SGHNT and YENEEA. This CDR3 has 15 residues. V shed 5 bases and J shed 6 bases, with 17 bases lying between them.

The chain is built from TRBV27 and TRBJ1-5; D call uncertain. In germline, CDR1 is MNHEY, CDR2 SMNVEV (reference sequence). V dropped 5 bases and J dropped 8 bases, with 25 bases sitting between them. CDR3 length equals 17 residues. The CDR3 region has the DNA TGTGCCAGCAGTACAAGGGTCGAGGGTCGAAAGTGGGAGCCCCAGCATTTT. Its translation is CASSTRVEGRKWEPQHF.

This clone has more than one count but fewer than ten. V gene TRBV6-1 combines with J gene TRBJ1-3; D gene uncertain. V was clipped by 1 base and J by 6 bases, with 10 bases between them. The V gene's germline CDR1 is MNHNS and CDR2 SASEGT. CDR3 length: 14 amino acids. The CDR3 sequence: CASSEVGTQNTIYF. Here the CDR3 DNA reads TGTGCCAGCAGTGAAGTGGGCACCCAAAACACCATATATTTT.

This clone was observed a few times. This rearrangement joins TRBV5-1 to TRBJ1-4; the D gene is possibly TRBD1 (6 bases). The CDR3 is 13 residues long. V was clipped by 4 bases and J by 8 bases, with 12 bases between them. CDR1 and CDR2 from the germline V gene are SGHRS and YFSETQ. CDR3 nucleotide sequence: TGCGCCAGCAGCCCCGACAGGCCGGAAAAACTGTTTTTT. The encoded protein is CASSPDRPEKLFF.

This sequence joins TRBV19 and TRBJ2-7, with TRBD1 matching over 7 bases. Per germline, CDR1 LNHDA and CDR2 SQIVND (reference sequence). The CDR3 consists of 14 residues. The V gene end was trimmed by 5 bases and the J gene end by 3 bases; junction bases not matched to a gene: 7. The CDR3, as DNA: TGTGCCAGTAGTCTACAGGGGAACAGCTACGAGCAGTACTTC. Its translation is CASSLQGNSYEQYF.

This clone was seen more than once but under ten times. The rearrangement links TRBV7-9 to TRBJ2-1; perhaps TRBD2 as D (5 bases). The CDR3 is 14 amino acids. From germline, CDR1 is SEHNR and CDR2 FQNEAQ (reference sequence). Trimming pared 1 base from V and 5 bases from J, leaving 9 bases between. The CDR3 loop is CASSLGGLNNEQFF. The CDR3 DNA follows: TGTGCCAGCAGCTTAGGTGGACTCAACAATGAGCAGTTCTTC.

The chain recombines TRBV7-9 with TRBJ2-7; 7 bases are shared with TRBD1. The V segment lost 7 bases and the J segment 3 bases; nucleotides outside the gene matches: 9. The CDR3 length is 14 residues. CDR1 and CDR2 (germline): SEHNR, FQNEAQ (reference sequence). The CDR3 DNA follows: TGTGCCAGCACCAATACAGGGGAAAGCTACGAGCAGTACTTC. Protein: CASTNTGESYEQYF.

V is TRBV19 and J is TRBJ1-5, with 8 bases identical to TRBD1. The CDR3 extends over 17 amino acids. Germline CDR1 is LNHDA and CDR2 is SQIVND (reference sequence). Trimming at V came to 4 bases and at J to 3 bases, leaving 11 bases not matched to a gene. The CDR3, as DNA: TGTGCCAGTAGTAATCTCGGGGGACAGGCGGACAATCAGCCCCAGCATTTT. It translates to CASSNLGGQADNQPQHF.

This sequence joins TRBV9 and TRBJ2-7, with 9 bases fitting TRBD1. J lost 3 bases, V lost 4 bases, and 8 bases had no gene match. CDR1 and CDR2 from the germline V gene are SGDLS and YYNGEE. This CDR3 has 15 residues. For the CDR3, the DNA is TGTGCCAGCAGCCCGGGACAGGGAAGTCTCTACGAGCAGTACTTC. It is translated as CASSPGQGSLYEQYF.

The chain recombines TRBV19 with TRBJ1-5; 7 bases are shared with TRBD1. This CDR3 is 15 amino acids long. In germline, CDR1 is LNHDA, CDR2 SQIVND (reference sequence). The J segment lost 2 bases and the V segment lost 9 bases, leaving 10 bases of the junction unmatched. The CDR3 DNA sequence: TGTGCCAGCTCAGTTGGGACAGCCCGCAATCAGCCCCAGCATTTT. It yields the protein CASSVGTARNQPQHF.